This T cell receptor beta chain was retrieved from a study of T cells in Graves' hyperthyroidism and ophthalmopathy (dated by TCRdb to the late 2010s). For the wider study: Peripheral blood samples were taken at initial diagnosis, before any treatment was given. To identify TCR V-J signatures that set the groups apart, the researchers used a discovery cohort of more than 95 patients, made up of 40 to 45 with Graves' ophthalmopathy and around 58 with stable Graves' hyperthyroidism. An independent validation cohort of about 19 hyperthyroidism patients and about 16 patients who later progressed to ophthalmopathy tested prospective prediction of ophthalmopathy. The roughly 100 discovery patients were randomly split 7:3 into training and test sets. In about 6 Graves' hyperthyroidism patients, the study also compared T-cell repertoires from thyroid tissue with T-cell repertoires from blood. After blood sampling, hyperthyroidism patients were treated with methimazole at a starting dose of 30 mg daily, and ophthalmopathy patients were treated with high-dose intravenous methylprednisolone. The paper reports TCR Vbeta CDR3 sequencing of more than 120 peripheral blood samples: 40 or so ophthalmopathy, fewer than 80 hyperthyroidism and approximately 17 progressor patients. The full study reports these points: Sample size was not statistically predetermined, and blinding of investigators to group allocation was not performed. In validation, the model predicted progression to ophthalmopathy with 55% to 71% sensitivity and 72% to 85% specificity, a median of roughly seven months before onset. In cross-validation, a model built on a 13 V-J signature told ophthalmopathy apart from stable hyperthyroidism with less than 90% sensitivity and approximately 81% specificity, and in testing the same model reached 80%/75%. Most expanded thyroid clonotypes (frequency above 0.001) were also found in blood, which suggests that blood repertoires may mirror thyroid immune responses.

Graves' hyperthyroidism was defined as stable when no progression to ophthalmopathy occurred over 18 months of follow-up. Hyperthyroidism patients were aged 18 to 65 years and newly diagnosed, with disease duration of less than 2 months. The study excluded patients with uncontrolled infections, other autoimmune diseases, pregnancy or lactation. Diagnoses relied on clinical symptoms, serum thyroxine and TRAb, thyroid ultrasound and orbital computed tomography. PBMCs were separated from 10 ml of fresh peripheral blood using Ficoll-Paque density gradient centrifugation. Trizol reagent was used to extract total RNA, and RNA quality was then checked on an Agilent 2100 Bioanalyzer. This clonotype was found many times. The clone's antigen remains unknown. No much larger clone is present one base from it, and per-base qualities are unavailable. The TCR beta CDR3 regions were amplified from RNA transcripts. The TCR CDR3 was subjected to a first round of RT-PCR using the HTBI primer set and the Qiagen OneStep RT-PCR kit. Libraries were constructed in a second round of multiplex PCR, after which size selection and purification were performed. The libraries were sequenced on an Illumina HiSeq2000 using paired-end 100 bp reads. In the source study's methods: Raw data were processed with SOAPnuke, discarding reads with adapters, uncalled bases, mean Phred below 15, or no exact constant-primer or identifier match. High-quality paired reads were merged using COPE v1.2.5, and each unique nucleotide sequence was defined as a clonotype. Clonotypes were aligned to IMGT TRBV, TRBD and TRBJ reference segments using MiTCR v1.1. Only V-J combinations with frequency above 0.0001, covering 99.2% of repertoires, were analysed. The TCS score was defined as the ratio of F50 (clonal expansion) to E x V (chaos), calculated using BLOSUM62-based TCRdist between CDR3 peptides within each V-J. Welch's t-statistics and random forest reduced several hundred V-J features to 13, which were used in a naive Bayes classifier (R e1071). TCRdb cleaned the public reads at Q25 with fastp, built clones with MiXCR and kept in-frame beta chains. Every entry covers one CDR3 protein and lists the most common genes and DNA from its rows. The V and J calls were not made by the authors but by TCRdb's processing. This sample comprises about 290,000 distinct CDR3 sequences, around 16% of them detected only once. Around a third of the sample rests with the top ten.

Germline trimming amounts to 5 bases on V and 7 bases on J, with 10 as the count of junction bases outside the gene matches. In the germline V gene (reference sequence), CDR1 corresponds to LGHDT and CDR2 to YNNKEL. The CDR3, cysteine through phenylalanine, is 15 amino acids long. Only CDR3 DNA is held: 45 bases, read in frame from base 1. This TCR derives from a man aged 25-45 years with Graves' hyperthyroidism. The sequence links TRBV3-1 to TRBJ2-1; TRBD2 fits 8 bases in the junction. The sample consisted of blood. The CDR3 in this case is CASSIIAGTGNEQFF. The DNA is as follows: TGTGCCAGCAGCATTATAGCGGGAACGGGAAATGAGCAGTTCTTC.